This TCR beta chain appears in the sequencing data of a study of shared clonotypes between healthy human individuals. Trimming shortened V by 0 bases and J by 6 bases, and 9 bases separated the two germline ends. CDR1 SGHNT and CDR2 YYREEE come from the germline V gene (reference sequence). The CDR3 is made up of 14 amino acids. The assay ran at deep level. Tens of thousands of T cell genomes, or about 320 ng DNA, went into unsorted PBMC replicate PCRs. Profiling relied on immunoSEQ multiplex PCR, and the TCRdb table lists in-frame clones only, not all of them. The sample yields about 530,000 clones, about 75% seen once.

The TCR was taken from a woman in her thirties or forties in good health. Some clones in this sample may be carry-over from other donors' samples. Sequenced: PBMCs. The gene calls are TRBV5-4 and TRBJ2-2, with D perhaps matching TRBD1 or TRBD2 (5 bases each). The CDR3 region is CASSLEQGAGELFF. The CDR3 DNA reads TGTGCCAGCAGCTTGGAGCAGGGAGCCGGGGAGCTGTTTTTT.